The 25 T cell receptor beta chains listed next were all sequenced from one sample in a study of T cell repertoires in cytomegalovirus infection. The antigens for these receptors are not known. TCRdb independently ran MiXCR on the reads; one entry per CDR3 protein. The table has 70,000 to 95,000 distinct CDR3 sequences, 25% to 30% seen once. Sequenced here: CD8+ T cells from cultured PBMCs, sampled from culture after CMV antigen stimulation. The source is a human donor in good health (CMV status not recorded). Some clones in this sample may be carry-over from other donors' samples.

This clonotype was picked up many times. This chain links TRBV7-6 with TRBJ1-1, with 10 bases that match TRBD1. Trimming removed 1 base from V and 6 bases from J; junction bases left unmatched: 14. The V gene's germline CDR1 is SGHVS and CDR2 FNYEAQ. The CDR3 is made up of 18 amino acids. The DNA for the CDR3 is TGTGCCAGCAGCTTAGACACTCCACCGGGACAGGGGCAAGCTGAAGCTTTCTTT. Translation gives CASSLDTPPGQGQAEAFF.

This sequence joins TRBV27 and TRBJ2-2; possibly TRBD1 for D (5 bases). Germline CDR1 MNHEY, CDR2 SMNVEV (reference sequence). The V and J ends lost 5 bases and 5 bases respectively, with 12 bases between them. This CDR3 contains 14 residues. In nucleotides, the CDR3 is TGTGCCAGCAGTCCAGGACAAAAAACCGGGGAGCTGTTTTTT. Its translation is CASSPGQKTGELFF.

The V call is TRBV7-6, the J call TRBJ1-2, with 8 bases fitting TRBD1. From germline, CDR1 is SGHVS and CDR2 FNYEAQ. The CDR3 has 15 amino acids. V trimming: 5 bases; J trimming: 0 bases; junction bases outside the gene matches: 5. For the CDR3, the DNA is TGTGCCAGCAGCCAAGGACAGGGAGCTAACTATGGCTACACCTTC. Residues: CASSQGQGANYGYTF. The complete variable domain, with remaining parts taken from reference TRBV7-6 and TRBJ1-2, reads GAGVSQSPRYKVTKRGQDVALRCDPISGHVSLYWYRQALGQGPEFLTYFNYEAQQDKSGLPNDRFSAERPEGSISTLTIQRTEQRDSAMYRCASSQGQGANYGYTFGSGTRLTVV.

At least ten counts were recorded for this clonotype. V gene TRBV11-2 combines with J gene TRBJ1-1; 7 bases map to TRBD1. Germline V gene sequence: CDR1 SGHAT, CDR2 FQNNGV. This CDR3 is 13 amino acids long. Losses at the gene ends were 4 bases for V and 7 bases for J; bases not matched to a gene: 6. CDR3 sequence reads: CASSWTGQDEAFF. Written as DNA, the CDR3 is TGTGCCAGCAGCTGGACAGGACAAGATGAAGCTTTCTTT.

The V gene is TRBV19, the J gene TRBJ2-3, with D perhaps TRBD2 (6 bases). Deletions cut 6 bases from V and 3 bases from J, with 13 bases between. The CDR3 consists of 14 residues. Germline V CDR1 and CDR2: LNHDA, SQIVND (reference sequence). The CDR3 loop reads CASRRAGGTDTQYF. The CDR3 DNA reads TGTGCCAGTAGACGAGCGGGCGGGACAGATACGCAGTATTTT.

The chain uses TRBV20-1 and TRBJ2-3, with 9 bases aligning to TRBD2. The trim removed 6 bases at V and 2 bases at J, leaving 9 bases unmatched. Germline-derived CDR1 and CDR2 are DFQATT and SNEGSKA (reference sequence). The CDR3 is 15 amino acids. CDR3 DNA: TGCAGTGCACACAAAGCGGGGGGTTTCACAGATACGCAGTATTTT. Encoded protein: CSAHKAGGFTDTQYF.

As DNA, the CDR3 is TGTGCCAGCAGTGAAGATCGCAGCCTAGTAGCAGATACGCAGTATTTT. This translates into CASSEDRSLVADTQYF. V is TRBV6-1 and J is TRBJ2-3, with unresolved D. Germline CDR1 reads MNHNS; CDR2 reads SASEGT. The CDR3 covers 16 residues. V lost 1 base, J lost 4 bases, and 15 bases lay in between.

This clonotype was counted between two and nine times. V gene TRBV11-2 combines with J gene TRBJ2-7; D ambiguous. The length of the CDR3 is 18 residues. V dropped 8 bases and J dropped 7 bases, with 33 bases sitting between them. Germline V gene lookup returns CDR1 SGHAT and CDR2 FQNNGV. The DNA for the CDR3 is TGTGCCAGCGGTGATGATGTTCCCACCGCTCCACTTACGAAGGAGCAGTACTTC. Protein: CASGDDVPTAPLTKEQYF. Full variable domain (rest looked up from reference TRBV11-2 and TRBJ2-7): EAGVAQSPRYKIIEKRQSVAFWCNPISGHATLYWYQQILGQGPKLLIQFQNNGVVDDSQLPKDRFSAERLKGVDSTLKIQPAKLEDSAVYLCASGDDVPTAPLTKEQYFGPGTRLTVT.

As for this clonotype: A much larger clonotype is one base distant, so this may be a read error. The CDR3 bases are TGTGCCAGCAGATTAATGTCTAGGGGGGCCCAAGAGACCCAGTACTTC. Protein sequence: CASRLMSRGAQETQYF. The chain carries TRBV7-2 and TRBJ2-5; tentatively, D is TRBD1 or TRBD2 (6 bases each). The CDR3 extends over 16 amino acids. Germline V gene data show CDR1 as SGHTA and CDR2 as FQGNSA. V was cut by 6 bases and J by 1 base, with 18 bases left in between. The full variable domain, in which reference TRBV7-2 and TRBJ2-5 provide the parts outside the CDR3, is GAGVSQSPSNKVTEKGKDVELRCDPISGHTALYWYRQSLGQGLEFLIYFQGNSAPDKSGLPSDRFSAERTGGSVSTLTIQRTQQEDSAVYLCASRLMSRGAQETQYFGPGTRLLVL.

This clonotype has more than one count but fewer than ten. This chain connects TRBV7-4 to TRBJ2-2; tentative D call: TRBD1 (6 bases). The CDR3 has 13 residues. V was pared by 4 bases and J by 7 bases, with 10 bases between. Germline CDR1 is SGHVT and CDR2 is SQSDAQ. The CDR3 DNA reads TGTGCCAGCAGCTCCACGGGACACGGGGAGCTGTTTTTT. This codes for CASSSTGHGELFF.

This clonotype appeared many times. This rearrangement joins TRBV4-1 to TRBJ2-7; perhaps TRBD2 as D (6 bases). The V and J ends lost 8 bases and 3 bases respectively, with 20 bases between them. The CDR3 length is 15 residues. Per the germline V gene, CDR1 is MGHRA and CDR2 is YSYEKL. The chain's CDR3 is CASGGWDSGHYEQYF. DNA for the CDR3: TGCGCCAGCGGGGGGTGGGACTCGGGCCACTACGAGCAGTACTTC.

The chain employs TRBV5-4 and TRBJ1-2, with D perhaps TRBD1 (5 bases). The CDR3 length is 15 residues. The germline V gene encodes CDR1 SGHNT and CDR2 YYREEE (reference sequence). V lost 0 bases, J lost 0 bases, and 9 bases lay in between. The CDR3 region has the DNA TGTGCCAGCAGCTTGGCCCAGACAGCTAACTATGGCTACACCTTC. The encoded protein is CASSLAQTANYGYTF.

V gene TRBV12-3 or TRBV12-4 combines with J gene TRBJ2-3, with D perhaps TRBD2 (5 bases). The V gene lost 5 bases and the J gene lost 2 bases, with 17 bases spanning the gap. The CDR3 totals 16 residues. The CDR3 nucleotides are TGTGCCAGCAGTACCACGGCGGGCGGGCCCACAGATACGCAGTATTTT. Protein sequence: CASSTTAGGPTDTQYF.

This clonotype was seen only a few times. The rearrangement joins TRBV19 to TRBJ1-1, with D uncertain. Germline CDR1 is LNHDA and CDR2 is SQIVND (reference sequence). The V gene lost 0 bases and the J gene lost 6 bases, with 11 bases spanning the gap. This CDR3 comprises 14 residues. CDR3 in DNA: TGTGCCAGTAGTATAGAGTGGCAGGCTCCTGAAGCTTTCTTT. Residues: CASSIEWQAPEAFF.

The J gene is TRBJ2-1, the V gene TRBV7-8; D ambiguous. The V end lost 1 base, the J end lost 6 bases, and 16 bases lay between the germline ends. The V gene's germline CDR1 is SGHVS and CDR2 FQNEAQ. CDR3 length: 16 amino acids. CDR3 residues: CASSLVAERPGNEQFF. In nucleotides, the CDR3 is TGTGCCAGCAGCTTAGTAGCAGAACGCCCAGGCAATGAGCAGTTCTTC. Combining the CDR3 with reference TRBV7-8 and TRBJ2-1 gives the whole variable domain GAGVSQSPRYKVAKRGQDVALRCDPISGHVSLFWYQQALGQGPEFLTYFQNEAQLDKSGLPSDRFFAERPEGSVSTLKIQRTQQEDSAVYLCASSLVAERPGNEQFFGPGTRLTVL.

The CDR3: CASSFLLKGAIYGYTF. In DNA, the CDR3 is TGTGCCAGCAGTTTCCTATTAAAGGGGGCCATCTATGGCTACACCTTC. The chain joins TRBV28 to TRBJ1-2; TRBD1 matches 7 bases. V lost 3 bases and J lost 4; bases outside the gene matches: 11. CDR3 size: 16 residues. CDR1 is MDHEN and CDR2 is SYDVKM in the germline V gene.

This clonotype ranks as medium-sized (0.01 to 0.1%). This sequence joins TRBV7-6 and TRBJ1-4; no clear D gene. Per the germline V gene, CDR1 is SGHVS and CDR2 is FNYEAQ. The CDR3 consists of 17 residues. V lost 2 bases, J lost 0 bases, and 13 bases lay in between. The CDR3 coding sequence is TGTGCCAGCAGCTTATGGCCCACCCTCCCAACTAATGAAAAACTGTTTTTT. Protein product: CASSLWPTLPTNEKLFF.

In this sample, this clonotype turned up a few times. The chain uses TRBV6-5 and TRBJ2-7; 11 nucleotides match TRBD1. This CDR3 contains 14 residues. Germline V gene lookup returns CDR1 MNHEY and CDR2 SVGAGI. V lost 6 bases to trimming and J lost 2 bases; unmatched junction nucleotides: 3. CDR3 protein: CASSQGQGAYEQYF. DNA for the CDR3: TGTGCCAGCAGCCAGGGACAGGGGGCCTACGAGCAGTACTTC.

This clonotype came up a few times. CDR3 DNA: TGTGCCAGCAGCAGCGTGGGCGGGGGAGATACGCAGTATTTT. This gives the protein CASSSVGGGDTQYF. V is TRBV7-3 and J is TRBJ2-3; 7 nucleotides match TRBD2. CDR1 and CDR2 (germline): SGHTA, FQGTGA. V lost 5 bases and J lost 5; bases outside the gene matches: 7. This CDR3 has 14 amino acids.

The J gene is TRBJ2-1, the V gene TRBV7-6; D is possibly TRBD1 or TRBD2 (6 bases each). The V end was cut by 0 bases, the J end by 4 bases, with 19 bases between. Germline V CDR1 and CDR2: SGHVS, FNYEAQ. There are 18 residues in the CDR3. The CDR3 DNA is TGTGCCAGCAGCTTAGCCCCTGGACGGGGGCTACCATACAATGAGCAGTTCTTC. Its translation: CASSLAPGRGLPYNEQFF.

This chain connects TRBV6-1 to TRBJ2-1; 11 bases map to TRBD2. J gave up 2 bases and V 4 bases, and 10 bases lay outside the gene matches. The germline V gene has CDR1 MNHNS and CDR2 SASEGT. This CDR3 contains 18 residues. The CDR3 sequence is CASSAAPPGLAAYNEQFF. DNA of the CDR3: TGTGCCAGCAGTGCTGCTCCCCCGGGACTAGCGGCCTACAATGAGCAGTTCTTC.

This clonotype was seen only a few times. The chain joins TRBV24-1 to TRBJ2-3; 7 nucleotides agree with TRBD1. Germline lookup yields CDR1 KGHDR and CDR2 SFDVKD. Trimming cost V 5 bases and J 6 bases; bases outside gene matches: 10. The CDR3 loop spans 15 amino acids. The CDR3 sequence is CATSAEDRPSDTQYF. CDR3 in DNA: TGTGCCACCAGTGCCGAGGACAGGCCAAGTGATACGCAGTATTTT.

This clonotype showed up just a few times. V gene TRBV7-8 combines with J gene TRBJ2-2; D gene ambiguous. Deletions cut 3 bases from V and 6 bases from J, with 20 bases between. The germline V gene has CDR1 SGHVS and CDR2 FQNEAQ. This CDR3 contains 17 residues. CDR3: CASSFPPRLAVSGELFF. CDR3 DNA sequence: TGTGCCAGCAGCTTTCCCCCTCGGTTGGCGGTATCCGGGGAGCTGTTTTTT.

V is TRBV4-1 and J is TRBJ1-3; D possibly corresponds to TRBD1 (5 bases). Germline V CDR1 and CDR2: MGHRA, YSYEKL. The V and J ends lost 1 base and 15 bases respectively, with 16 bases between them. This CDR3 is built from 13 residues. CDR3 protein: CASSQGNERDQYF. In DNA form, the CDR3 reads TGCGCCAGCAGCCAAGGAAACGAGAGGGACCAATATTTT.

The chain joins TRBV7-9 to TRBJ2-3, with 10 bases aligning to TRBD1. Looked up from germline, CDR1 is SEHNR and CDR2 is FQNEAQ (reference sequence). The CDR3 spans 16 residues. J was trimmed by 5 bases and V by 3 bases; bases with no gene match: 8. CDR3 nucleotide sequence: TGTGCCAGCAGCTTTCCGGGACAGGGGCCTCGAGATACGCAGTATTTT. It yields the protein CASSFPGQGPRDTQYF.